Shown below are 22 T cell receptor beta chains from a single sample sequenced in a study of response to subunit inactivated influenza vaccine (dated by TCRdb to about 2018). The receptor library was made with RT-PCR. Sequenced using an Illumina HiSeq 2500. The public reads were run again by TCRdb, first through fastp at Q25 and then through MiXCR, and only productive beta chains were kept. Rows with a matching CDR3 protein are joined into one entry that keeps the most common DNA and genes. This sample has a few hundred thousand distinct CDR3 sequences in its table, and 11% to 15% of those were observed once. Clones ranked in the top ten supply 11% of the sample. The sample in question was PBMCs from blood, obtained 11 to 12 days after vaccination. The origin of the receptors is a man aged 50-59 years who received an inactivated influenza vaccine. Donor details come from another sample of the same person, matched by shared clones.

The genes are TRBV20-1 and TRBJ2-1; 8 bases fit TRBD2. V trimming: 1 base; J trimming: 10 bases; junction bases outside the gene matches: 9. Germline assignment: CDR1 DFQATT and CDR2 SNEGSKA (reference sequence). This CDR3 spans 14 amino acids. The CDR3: CSARAGLVSVEQFF. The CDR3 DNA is TGCAGTGCTAGAGCGGGACTAGTGTCCGTCGAGCAGTTCTTC.

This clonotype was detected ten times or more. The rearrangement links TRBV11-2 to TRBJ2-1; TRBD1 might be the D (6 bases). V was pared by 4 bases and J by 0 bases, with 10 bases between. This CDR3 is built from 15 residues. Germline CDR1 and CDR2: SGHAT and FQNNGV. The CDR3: CASSYRESSYNEQFF. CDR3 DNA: TGTGCCAGCAGCTACAGGGAAAGCTCCTACAATGAGCAGTTCTTC. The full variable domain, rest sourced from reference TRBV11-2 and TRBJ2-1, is EAGVAQSPRYKIIEKRQSVAFWCNPISGHATLYWYQQILGQGPKLLIQFQNNGVVDDSQLPKDRFSAERLKGVDSTLKIQPAKLEDSAVYLCASSYRESSYNEQFFGPGTRLTVL.

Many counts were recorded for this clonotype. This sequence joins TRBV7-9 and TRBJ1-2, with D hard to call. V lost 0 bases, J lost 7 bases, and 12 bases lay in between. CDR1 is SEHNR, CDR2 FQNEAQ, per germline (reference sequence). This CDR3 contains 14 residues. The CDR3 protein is CASSLAGRDSGYTF. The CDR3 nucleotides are TGTGCCAGCAGCTTAGCGGGAAGGGATTCTGGCTACACCTTC.

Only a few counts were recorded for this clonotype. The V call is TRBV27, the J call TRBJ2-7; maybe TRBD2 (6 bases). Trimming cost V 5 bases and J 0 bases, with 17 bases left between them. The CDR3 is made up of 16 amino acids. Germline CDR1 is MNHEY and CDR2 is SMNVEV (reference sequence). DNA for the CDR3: TGTGCCAGCAGTCGGAATGGGCTAGCGACCTCCTACGAGCAGTACTTC. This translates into CASSRNGLATSYEQYF.

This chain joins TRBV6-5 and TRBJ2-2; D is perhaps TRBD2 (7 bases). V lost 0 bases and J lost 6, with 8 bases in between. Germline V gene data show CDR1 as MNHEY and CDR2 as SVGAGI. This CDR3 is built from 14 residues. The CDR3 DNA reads TGTGCCAGCAGTTACTCCGGGGGGCCCGGGGAGCTGTTTTTT. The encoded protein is CASSYSGGPGELFF.

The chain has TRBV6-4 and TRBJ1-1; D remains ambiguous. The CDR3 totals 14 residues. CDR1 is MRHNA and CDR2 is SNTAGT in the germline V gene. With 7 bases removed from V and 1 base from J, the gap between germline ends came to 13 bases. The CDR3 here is CASKRHPQNTEAFF. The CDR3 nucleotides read TGTGCCAGCAAGAGACACCCACAGAACACTGAAGCTTTCTTT.

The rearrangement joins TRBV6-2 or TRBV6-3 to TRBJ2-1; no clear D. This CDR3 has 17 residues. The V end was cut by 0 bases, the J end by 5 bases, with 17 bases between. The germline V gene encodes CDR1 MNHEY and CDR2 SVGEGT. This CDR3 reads CASSYSVGFVGNNEQFF. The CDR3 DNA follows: TGTGCCAGCAGTTACTCTGTGGGTTTCGTGGGGAACAATGAGCAGTTCTTC.

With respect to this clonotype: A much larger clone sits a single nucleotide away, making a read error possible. The CDR3 here is CASSLLAGGHYNEQFF. The DNA of the CDR3 is TGTGCCAGCAGCTTACTAGCGGGAGGGCACTACAATGAGCAGTTCTTC. The rearrangement links TRBV7-9 to TRBJ2-1; 12 bases align to TRBD2. The V and J ends lost 2 bases and 3 bases, in that order; junction bases with no gene match: 2. CDR1 is SEHNR and CDR2 is FQNEAQ in the germline V gene (reference sequence). This CDR3 is built from 16 residues.

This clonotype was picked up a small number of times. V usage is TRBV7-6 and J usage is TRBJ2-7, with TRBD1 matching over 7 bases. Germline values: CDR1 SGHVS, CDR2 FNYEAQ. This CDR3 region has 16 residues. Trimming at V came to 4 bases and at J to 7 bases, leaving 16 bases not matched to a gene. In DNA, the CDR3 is TGTGCCAGCAGCTCATGGGAGCCGGGACAGCTTCCTGAGCAGTACTTC. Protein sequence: CASSSWEPGQLPEQYF.

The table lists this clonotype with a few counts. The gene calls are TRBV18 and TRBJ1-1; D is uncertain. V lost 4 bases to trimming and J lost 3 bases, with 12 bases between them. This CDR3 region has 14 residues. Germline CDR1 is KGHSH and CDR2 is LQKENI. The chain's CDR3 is CASSQALWDTEAFF. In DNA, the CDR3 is TGTGCCAGCTCACAAGCCCTTTGGGACACTGAAGCTTTCTTT. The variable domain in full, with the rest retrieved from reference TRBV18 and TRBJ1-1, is NAGVMQNPRHLVRRRGQEARLRCSPMKGHSHVYWYRQLPEEGLKFMVYLQKENIIDESGMPKERFSAEFPKEGPSILRIQQVVRGDSAAYFCASSQALWDTEAFFGQGTRLTVV.

This CDR3 is CASRNARVNQPQHF. CDR3 nucleotides: TGTGCCAGCAGAAACGCCAGGGTCAATCAGCCCCAGCATTTT. The chain is built from TRBV6-1 and TRBJ1-5, with D maybe TRBD1 (5 bases). V dropped 6 bases and J dropped 3 bases, with 12 bases sitting between them. Germline V gene data show CDR1 as MNHNS and CDR2 as SASEGT. There are 14 residues in the CDR3.

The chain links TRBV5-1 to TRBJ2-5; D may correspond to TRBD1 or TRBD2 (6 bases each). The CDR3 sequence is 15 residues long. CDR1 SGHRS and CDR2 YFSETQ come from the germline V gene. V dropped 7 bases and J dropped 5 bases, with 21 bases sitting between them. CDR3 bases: TGCGCCAGCGGAGCGACTCCGGGGGCTTATGAGACCCAGTACTTC. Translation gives CASGATPGAYETQYF. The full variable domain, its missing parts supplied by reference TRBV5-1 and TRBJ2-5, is KAGVTQTPRYLIKTRGQQVTLSCSPISGHRSVSWYQQTPGQGLQFLFEYFSETQRNKGNFPGRFSGRQFSNSRSEMNVSTLELGDSALYLCASGATPGAYETQYFGPGTRLLVL.

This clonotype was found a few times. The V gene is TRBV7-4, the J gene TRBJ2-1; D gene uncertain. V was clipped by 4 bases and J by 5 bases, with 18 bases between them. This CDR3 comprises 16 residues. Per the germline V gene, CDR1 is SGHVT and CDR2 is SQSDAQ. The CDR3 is CASSSMPPPRDNEQFF. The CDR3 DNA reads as TGTGCCAGCAGCTCTATGCCCCCCCCTCGGGACAATGAGCAGTTCTTC.

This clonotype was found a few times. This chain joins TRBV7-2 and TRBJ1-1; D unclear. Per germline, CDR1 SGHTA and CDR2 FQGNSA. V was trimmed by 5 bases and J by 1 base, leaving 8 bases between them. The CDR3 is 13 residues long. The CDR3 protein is CASSAESNTEAFF. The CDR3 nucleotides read TGTGCCAGCAGCGCCGAGTCGAACACTGAAGCTTTCTTT.

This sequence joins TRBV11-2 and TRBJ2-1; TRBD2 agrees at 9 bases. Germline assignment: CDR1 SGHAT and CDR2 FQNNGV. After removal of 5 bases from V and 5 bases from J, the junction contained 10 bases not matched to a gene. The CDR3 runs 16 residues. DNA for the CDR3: TGTGCCAGCAGCGCGGGAGCGGGGGGCGCACACAATGAGCAGTTCTTC. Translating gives CASSAGAGGAHNEQFF.

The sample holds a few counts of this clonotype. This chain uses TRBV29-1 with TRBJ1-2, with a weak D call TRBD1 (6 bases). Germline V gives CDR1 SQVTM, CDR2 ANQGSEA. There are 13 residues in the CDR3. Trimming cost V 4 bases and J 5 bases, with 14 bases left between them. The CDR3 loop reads CSVGRGGRYGYTF. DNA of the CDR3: TGCAGCGTTGGACGAGGGGGGCGGTATGGCTACACCTTC.

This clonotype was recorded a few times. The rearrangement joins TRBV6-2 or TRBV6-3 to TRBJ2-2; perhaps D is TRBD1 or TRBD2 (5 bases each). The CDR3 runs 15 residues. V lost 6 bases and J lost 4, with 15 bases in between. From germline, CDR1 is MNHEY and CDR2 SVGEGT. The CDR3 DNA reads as TGTGCCAGCAGATTGGGACCCCCACGCACCGGGGAGCTGTTTTTT. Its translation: CASRLGPPRTGELFF.

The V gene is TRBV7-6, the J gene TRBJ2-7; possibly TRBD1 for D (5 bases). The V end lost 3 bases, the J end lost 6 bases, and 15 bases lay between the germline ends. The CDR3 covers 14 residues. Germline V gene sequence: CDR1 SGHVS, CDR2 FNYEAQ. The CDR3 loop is CASSFESTGPEQYF. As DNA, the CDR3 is TGTGCCAGCAGCTTTGAGAGTACAGGTCCCGAGCAGTACTTC.

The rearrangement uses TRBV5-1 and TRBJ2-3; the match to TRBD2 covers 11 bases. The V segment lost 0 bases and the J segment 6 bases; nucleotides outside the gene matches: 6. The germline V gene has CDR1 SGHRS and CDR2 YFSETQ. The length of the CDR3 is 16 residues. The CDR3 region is CASSLVLAGGVDTQYF. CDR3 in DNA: TGCGCCAGCAGCTTGGTGCTAGCGGGGGGCGTTGATACGCAGTATTTT.

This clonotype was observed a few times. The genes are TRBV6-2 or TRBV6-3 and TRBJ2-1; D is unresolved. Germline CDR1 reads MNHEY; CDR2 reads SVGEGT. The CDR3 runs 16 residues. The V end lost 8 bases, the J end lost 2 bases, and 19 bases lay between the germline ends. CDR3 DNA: TGTGCCAGCGGACCACCGGCTAGTACACCCTACAATGAGCAGTTCTTC. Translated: CASGPPASTPYNEQFF.

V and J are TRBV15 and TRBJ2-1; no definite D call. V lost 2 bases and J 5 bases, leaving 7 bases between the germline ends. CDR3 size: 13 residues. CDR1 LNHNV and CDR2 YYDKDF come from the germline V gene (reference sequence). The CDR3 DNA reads TGTGCCACCAGCAGAAAGATAGACAATGAGCAGTTCTTC. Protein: CATSRKIDNEQFF.

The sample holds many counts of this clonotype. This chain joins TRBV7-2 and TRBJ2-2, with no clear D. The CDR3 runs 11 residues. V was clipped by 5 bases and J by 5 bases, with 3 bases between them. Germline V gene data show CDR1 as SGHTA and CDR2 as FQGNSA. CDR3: CASSRTGELFF. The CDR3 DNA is TGTGCCAGCAGCCGTACCGGGGAGCTGTTTTTT.